This entry features one T cell receptor (beta chain) sequence. Antigen specificity is unknown. TCRdb's table, derived via immunoSEQ multiplex PCR, lists solely in-frame clones and lacks some. Among roughly 230,000 clones listed, about 90% were seen once. This record comes from a study of cytomegalovirus exposure and HLA in healthy donors. General study points: The study put 150 or so TCR beta chains on its list as cytomegalovirus-associated.

The sequence came from a woman under 40 in good health and CMV-seronegative. The sample taken for sequencing was PBMCs.

In DNA, the CDR3 is TGTGCCAGCAGCAAAGGGTCCGGGACAGGGGGCGCCTACGAGCAGTACTTC. Translation: CASSKGSGTGGAYEQYF. V gene TRBV21-1 combines with J gene TRBJ2-7; whether TRBD1, the table's D call, matches the DNA was not checked. TRBV21-1 is assigned pseudogene status. The CDR3 length is 17 residues.